The 27 T cell receptor beta chains presented below share a single source sample, sequenced in a study of T cells in Graves' hyperthyroidism and ophthalmopathy. The source material, RNA transcripts, was used to amplify TCR beta CDR3 regions. First-round RT-PCR with HTBI primers amplified the TCR CDR3 region. TCRdb redid the calling of the multiplex PCR reads with MiXCR, one entry per CDR3 protein. Of fewer than 650,000 distinct CDR3 sequences in the sample, 12% to 15% were seen once. The sequenced sample consisted of blood. Receptor source: a woman in her forties with Graves' hyperthyroidism.

This clonotype was counted a single time. This may be a read error: a much more frequent sequence differs by one nucleotide. The conserved closing phenylalanine or tryptophan is absent in this CDR3, likely reflecting a read error. This chain uses TRBV20-1 with TRBJ2-3; the match to TRBD2 covers 7 bases. CDR1 DFQATT and CDR2 SNEGSKA come from the germline V gene (reference sequence). This CDR3 contains 14 residues. CDR3 bases: TGCAGTGCTAGAGTTGAGACTAGCAGAGATACGCAGTATATT. The encoded protein is CSARVETSRDTQYI.

This clonotype has ten or more counts. This chain connects TRBV28 to TRBJ2-2; TRBD2 aligns across 12 bases. The CDR3 covers 15 residues. Germline trimming cut 6 bases from V and 7 bases from J; bases unmatched to any gene: 6. CDR1 is MDHEN and CDR2 is SYDVKM in the germline V gene. CDR3: CASSRLAGAGGELFF. The CDR3 region has the DNA TGTGCCAGCAGCAGACTAGCGGGAGCGGGCGGGGAGCTGTTTTTT.

Many counts were recorded for this clonotype. The chain is built from TRBV2 and TRBJ1-1, with 9 bases that match TRBD1. The germline CDR1 and CDR2 sequences are SNHLY and FYNNEI. J was trimmed by 0 bases and V by 5 bases; bases with no gene match: 4. CDR3 size: 15 residues. The CDR3 spells CASSRQGGMNTEAFF. Written as DNA, the CDR3 is TGTGCCAGCAGTCGACAGGGGGGAATGAACACTGAAGCTTTCTTT.

This chain connects TRBV11-2 to TRBJ1-3; D is ambiguous. V was shortened by 4 bases and J by 0 bases, with 7 bases between the two germline ends. Per germline, CDR1 SGHAT and CDR2 FQNNGV. The CDR3 extends over 14 amino acids. CDR3 sequence (DNA): TGTGCCAGCAGCTCCACCCCCTCTGGAAACACCATATATTTT. Residues: CASSSTPSGNTIYF. Full variable domain (rest looked up from reference TRBV11-2 and TRBJ1-3): EAGVAQSPRYKIIEKRQSVAFWCNPISGHATLYWYQQILGQGPKLLIQFQNNGVVDDSQLPKDRFSAERLKGVDSTLKIQPAKLEDSAVYLCASSSTPSGNTIYFGEGSWLTVV.

This clonotype has ten or more counts. This rearrangement joins TRBV7-6 to TRBJ2-1; 7 bases match TRBD2. In germline, CDR1 is SGHVS, CDR2 FNYEAQ. The CDR3 covers 19 residues. V lost 4 bases, J lost 0 bases, and 15 bases stayed unmatched. The chain's CDR3 is CASSSRGREALSSYNEQFF. In nucleotides, the CDR3 is TGTGCCAGCAGCTCCCGGGGGAGGGAGGCCCTGAGCTCCTACAATGAGCAGTTCTTC.

This chain links TRBV5-5 with TRBJ2-7; 9 bases are a match to TRBD1. The CDR3 is 15 amino acids. Germline loops: CDR1 SGHKS, CDR2 YYEKEE (reference sequence). The trim removed 0 bases at V and 7 bases at J, leaving 8 bases unmatched. CDR3 region: CASSLDGTGIWEQYF. DNA for the CDR3: TGTGCCAGCAGCTTGGACGGGACAGGGATCTGGGAGCAGTACTTC.

There are a few counts of this clonotype. The rearrangement links TRBV7-9 to TRBJ1-2; the match to TRBD1 covers 7 bases. The trim removed 5 bases at V and 7 bases at J, leaving 7 bases unmatched. Germline V gene sequence: CDR1 SEHNR, CDR2 FQNEAQ (reference sequence). The length of the CDR3 is 13 residues. The CDR3 sequence: CASSRTGRIGYTF. The CDR3 DNA sequence: TGTGCCAGCAGCAGGACAGGAAGAATTGGCTACACCTTC. The whole variable domain, remainder taken from reference TRBV7-9 and TRBJ1-2, is DTGVSQNPRHKITKRGQNVTFRCDPISEHNRLYWYRQTLGQGPEFLTYFQNEAQLEKSRLLSDRFSAERPKGSFSTLEIQRTEQGDSAMYLCASSRTGRIGYTFGSGTRLTVV.

This clonotype came up many times. The chain joins TRBV7-9 to TRBJ1-1; D gene unclear. This CDR3 spans 13 amino acids. V was clipped by 2 bases and J by 1 base, with 5 bases between them. Germline CDR1 and CDR2: SEHNR and FQNEAQ (reference sequence). CDR3 bases: TGTGCCAGCAGCTTACGTTGGAACACTGAAGCTTTCTTT. Residues: CASSLRWNTEAFF.

This clonotype has a handful of counts. The chain carries TRBV5-1 and TRBJ1-1, with D hard to call. This CDR3 contains 14 residues. V lost 0 bases and J 2 bases, leaving 8 bases between the germline ends. CDR1 and CDR2 (germline): SGHRS, YFSETQ. The CDR3 protein is CASSLDGSNTEAFF. CDR3 sequence (DNA): TGCGCCAGCAGCTTGGACGGTTCCAACACTGAAGCTTTCTTT.

This clonotype appeared many times. The genes are TRBV5-1 and TRBJ2-2; TRBD2 aligns across 13 bases. Looked up from germline, CDR1 is SGHRS and CDR2 is YFSETQ. The CDR3 extends over 17 amino acids. J lost 7 bases, V lost 4 bases, and 10 bases had no gene match. The CDR3: CASSQAWTSGSNGELFF. The CDR3 DNA sequence: TGCGCCAGCAGCCAAGCTTGGACTAGCGGGAGCAACGGGGAGCTGTTTTTT.

This clonotype came up many times. The rearrangement links TRBV28 to TRBJ1-2; 11 positions match TRBD1. The CDR3 consists of 13 residues. Germline lookup yields CDR1 MDHEN and CDR2 SYDVKM. J gave up 2 bases and V 8 bases, and 1 base lay outside the gene matches. The DNA for the CDR3 is TGTGCCAGCGGGACAGGGGGAAACTATGGCTACACCTTC. Residues: CASGTGGNYGYTF.

This clonotype has ten or more counts. The chain recombines TRBV28 with TRBJ2-1, with TRBD2 matching over 7 bases. Germline CDR1 MDHEN, CDR2 SYDVKM. The CDR3 sequence is 16 residues long. With 3 bases clipped from V and 7 bases from J, the junction kept 12 bases outside the gene matches. The CDR3: CASSFREGRARNEQFF. In nucleotides, the CDR3 is TGTGCCAGCAGTTTTAGGGAGGGGAGGGCCCGGAATGAGCAGTTCTTC.

This clonotype was seen at least ten times. The chain has TRBV27 and TRBJ2-4, with 9 nucleotides matching TRBD1. The V segment lost 8 bases and the J segment 0 bases; nucleotides outside the gene matches: 8. The V gene's germline CDR1 is MNHEY and CDR2 SMNVEV (reference sequence). The CDR3 loop spans 16 amino acids. The CDR3 nucleotides are TGTGCCAGCGGAAAAACAGGGGGCGAAGCCAAAAACATTCAGTACTTC. It codes for CASGKTGGEAKNIQYF.

The table lists this clonotype with many counts. The chain has TRBV2 and TRBJ1-6; D remains unclear. The CDR3 is 15 residues long. V was trimmed by 4 bases and J by 9 bases, leaving 16 bases between them. The V gene's germline CDR1 is SNHLY and CDR2 FYNNEI. CDR3 amino acids: CASSVWTVSSSPLHF. The CDR3 DNA reads as TGTGCCAGCAGTGTTTGGACGGTTTCTAGTTCACCCCTCCACTTT. The full variable domain, with the rest looked up from reference TRBV2 and TRBJ1-6, is EPEVTQTPSHQVTQMGQEVILRCVPISNHLYFYWYRQILGQKVEFLVSFYNNEISEKSEIFDDQFSVERPDGSNFTLKIRSTKLEDSAMYFCASSVWTVSSSPLHFGNGTRLTVT.

In this sample, this clonotype turned up a few times. The genes are TRBV28 and TRBJ2-2, with D possibly being TRBD1 (6 bases). Trimming took 5 bases from V and 5 from J, leaving 15 bases between them. Germline lookup yields CDR1 MDHEN and CDR2 SYDVKM. CDR3 size: 15 residues. CDR3 residues: CASSPPRTGTGELFF. CDR3 in DNA: TGTGCCAGCAGTCCGCCCCGAACAGGGACCGGGGAGCTGTTTTTT.

The chain is built from TRBV20-1 and TRBJ2-4; TRBD1 is a possible D gene (5 bases). The CDR3 is 13 residues long. In germline, CDR1 is DFQATT, CDR2 SNEGSKA (reference sequence). The CDR3 spells CSTATGAKNIQYF. In DNA, the CDR3 is TGCAGCACGGCAACAGGAGCCAAAAACATTCAGTACTTC.

This clonotype occurred many times. The chain employs TRBV2 and TRBJ1-1; D perhaps matches TRBD1 (5 bases). The CDR3 is 13 residues long. The germline V gene encodes CDR1 SNHLY and CDR2 FYNNEI. The V end was cut by 5 bases, the J end by 3 bases, with 10 bases between. This CDR3 reads CASSSQEDTEAFF. The CDR3 nucleotides read TGTGCCAGCAGTTCACAGGAGGACACTGAAGCTTTCTTT. The full variable domain, rest sourced from reference TRBV2 and TRBJ1-1, is EPEVTQTPSHQVTQMGQEVILRCVPISNHLYFYWYRQILGQKVEFLVSFYNNEISEKSEIFDDQFSVERPDGSNFTLKIRSTKLEDSAMYFCASSSQEDTEAFFGQGTRLTVV.

There are a few counts of this clonotype. The rearrangement uses TRBV20-1 and TRBJ2-2; weak D call: TRBD2 (6 bases). The CDR3 is made up of 16 amino acids. Trimming took 1 base from V and 3 from J, leaving 15 bases between them. Germline V gives CDR1 DFQATT, CDR2 SNEGSKA (reference sequence). The CDR3 spells CSARATTGADTGELFF. The CDR3 bases are TGCAGTGCTAGAGCTACGACGGGAGCAGACACCGGGGAGCTGTTTTTT.

This clonotype has at least ten counts. The chain links TRBV28 to TRBJ1-2, with no clear D. Trimming took off 5 bases at V and 3 bases at J, with 7 bases between the two ends. Per the germline V gene, CDR1 is MDHEN and CDR2 is SYDVKM. This CDR3 contains 12 residues. CDR3 sequence reads: CASSSRDYGYTF. DNA for the CDR3: TGTGCCAGCAGTAGTAGAGACTATGGCTACACCTTC.

The CDR3 here is CASSHRDRSYNEQFF. CDR3 coding DNA: TGTGCCAGCAGTCACCGGGACAGGAGCTACAATGAGCAGTTCTTC. The chain has TRBV6-1 and TRBJ2-1, with 8 bases identical to TRBD1. The CDR3 totals 15 residues. The V gene's germline CDR1 is MNHNS and CDR2 SASEGT. J was trimmed by 3 bases and V by 5 bases; bases with no gene match: 6.

This sequence joins TRBV18 and TRBJ2-2, with 7 bases aligning to TRBD1. The germline gives CDR1 KGHSH, CDR2 LQKENI. The CDR3 runs 14 residues. Trimming cost V 7 bases and J 5 bases; bases outside gene matches: 7. CDR3 nucleotide sequence: TGTGCCAGCTGTCCGGGACAGAGTACCGGGGAGCTGTTTTTT. It specifies CASCPGQSTGELFF.

This clonotype was observed a few times. The chain has TRBV19 and TRBJ2-1; D possibly corresponds to TRBD1 (6 bases). Germline CDR1 reads LNHDA; CDR2 reads SQIVND (reference sequence). The CDR3 is 14 residues long. With 5 bases removed from V and 5 bases from J, the gap between germline ends came to 13 bases. CDR3 amino acids: CASSGRDKNNEQFF. For the CDR3, the DNA is TGTGCCAGTAGTGGCCGGGACAAAAACAATGAGCAGTTCTTC.

The chain has TRBV9 and TRBJ1-6; the D gene is possibly TRBD1 (5 bases). This CDR3 is built from 13 residues. CDR1 is SGDLS, CDR2 YYNGEE, per germline. V was cut by 3 bases and J by 10 bases, with 11 bases left in between. As DNA, the CDR3 is TGTGCCAGCAGCGAGAATTGGGGGTCACCCCTCCACTTT. Its protein is CASSENWGSPLHF.

In its sample, this clonotype was seen many times. The chain carries TRBV28 and TRBJ1-1; D is unclear. The CDR3 spans 15 residues. Trimming removed 1 base at V and 7 bases at J, with 16 bases between. From germline, CDR1 is MDHEN and CDR2 SYDVKM. The CDR3, as DNA: TGTGCCAGCAGTTTATCGGGCAGCCATCCGATTGAAGCTTTCTTT. Translating it yields CASSLSGSHPIEAFF.

This clonotype appeared many times. The chain uses TRBV11-2 and TRBJ2-3, with a weak D call TRBD2 (5 bases). The CDR3 is made up of 17 amino acids. V shed 0 bases and J shed 9 bases, with 22 bases lying between them. Germline assignment: CDR1 SGHAT and CDR2 FQNNGV. CDR3 nucleotide sequence: TGTGCCAGCAGCTTAGACCATATTTTGACGGGGAAGGGAACGCAGTATTTT. Encoded protein: CASSLDHILTGKGTQYF.

V usage is TRBV14 and J usage is TRBJ2-1, with 11 bases that match TRBD2. The CDR3 contains 18 residues. Germline V CDR1 and CDR2: SGHDN, FVKESK. Trimming removed 1 base from V and 4 bases from J; junction bases left unmatched: 9. CDR3 coding DNA: TGTGCCAGCAGCCAAGGACCTATAGCGGGAGGGCTTTACAATGAGCAGTTCTTC. It is translated as CASSQGPIAGGLYNEQFF.

The rearrangement joins TRBV5-1 to TRBJ2-3; D gene unclear. This CDR3 is built from 14 residues. Germline loops: CDR1 SGHRS, CDR2 YFSETQ. Trimming pared 0 bases from V and 6 bases from J, leaving 11 bases between. CDR3 protein: CASSLGRARDTQYF. CDR3 DNA: TGCGCCAGCAGCTTGGGTCGGGCGAGGGATACGCAGTATTTT.